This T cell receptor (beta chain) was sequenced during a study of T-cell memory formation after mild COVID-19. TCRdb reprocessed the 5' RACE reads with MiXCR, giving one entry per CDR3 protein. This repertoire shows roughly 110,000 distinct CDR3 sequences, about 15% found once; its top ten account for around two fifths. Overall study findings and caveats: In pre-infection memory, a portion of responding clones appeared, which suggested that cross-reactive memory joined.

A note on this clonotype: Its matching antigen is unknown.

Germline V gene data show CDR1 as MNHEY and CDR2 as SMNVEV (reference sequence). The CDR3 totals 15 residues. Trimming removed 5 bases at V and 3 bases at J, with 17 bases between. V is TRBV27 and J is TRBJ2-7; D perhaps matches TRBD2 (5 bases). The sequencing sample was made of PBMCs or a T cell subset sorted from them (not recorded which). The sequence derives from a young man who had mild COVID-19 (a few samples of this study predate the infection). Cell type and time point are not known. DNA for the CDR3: TGTGCCAGCAGTCTACAACCGGGGAGTGTCTACGAGCAGTACTTC. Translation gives CASSLQPGSVYEQYF.